This T cell receptor beta chain was observed in a study of cytotoxic CD8 clonotypes in ibrutinib-treated CLL. Profiling relied on immunoSEQ multiplex PCR, and the TCRdb table lists in-frame clones only, not all of them. The sample consists of about 17,000 clones, 64% of them appearing once. Study findings and constraints: Baseline levels were approached again at progression, after clonality had risen at ibrutinib response.

Note on this clone: No antigen is known for it.

The CDR3 extends over 16 amino acids. Germline CDR1 and CDR2: LNHDA and SQIVND (reference sequence). J lost 2 bases, V lost 5 bases, and 9 bases had no gene match. This clonotype was obtained from a human donor with chronic lymphocytic leukemia. The chain couples TRBV19 to TRBJ2-7, with 10 bases fitting TRBD1. The source material was PBMCs, sampled after 12 months of ibrutinib treatment. The DNA of the CDR3 is TGTGCCAGTAGTGTTGCCGGGACAGGGGTGCCCTACGAGCAGTACTTC. Protein sequence: CASSVAGTGVPYEQYF.